A single sample gave rise to the 17 T cell receptor beta chains below, sequenced in a study of cytomegalovirus exposure and HLA in healthy donors. Primers included in the PCR were 60 Vbeta and 13 Jbeta primers. The table came from immunoSEQ multiplex PCR; TCRdb's copy has only in-frame clones and leaves some out. In total, the table holds approximately 110,000 clones. The sample taken for sequencing was PBMCs. These receptors were obtained from a man between 25 and 39 years old in good health and CMV-seronegative.

V gene TRBV5-1 combines with J gene TRBJ2-1; TRBD1 matches 7 bases. Germline CDR1 reads SGHRS; CDR2 reads YFSETQ. The V gene end was trimmed by 0 bases and the J gene end by 8 bases; junction bases not matched to a gene: 11. The CDR3 covers 16 residues. The CDR3 region is CASSLGEQGFIDEQFF. As DNA, the CDR3 is TGCGCCAGCAGCTTGGGGGAACAGGGGTTCATCGATGAGCAGTTCTTC.

The rearrangement uses TRBV5-5 and TRBJ2-1, with TRBD2 as a possible D gene (5 bases). Germline V gives CDR1 SGHKS, CDR2 YYEKEE (reference sequence). This CDR3 has 15 amino acids. Trimming took off 0 bases at V and 4 bases at J, with 11 bases between the two ends. CDR3 nucleotide sequence: TGTGCCAGCAGCTTGGACCCGGGGAAATACAATGAGCAGTTCTTC. This sequence encodes CASSLDPGKYNEQFF.

This chain joins TRBV5-1 and TRBJ2-7; TRBD2 aligns across 8 bases. The ends lost 1 base at V and 0 bases at J; junction bases unmatched: 9. Germline-derived CDR1 and CDR2 are SGHRS and YFSETQ. There are 17 residues in the CDR3. CDR3 residues: CASSLSLGGAGSYEQYF. For the CDR3, the DNA is TGCGCCAGCAGCTTGTCCCTCGGGGGGGCAGGCTCCTACGAGCAGTACTTC.

The V call is TRBV4-1, the J call TRBJ1-5, with D tentatively TRBD1 (5 bases). V was shortened by 1 base and J by 0 bases, with 10 bases between the two germline ends. The germline V gene encodes CDR1 MGHRA and CDR2 YSYEKL. This CDR3 has 16 residues. Written as DNA, the CDR3 is TGCGCCAGCAGCCAAGTCGGGGGTCTTAGCAATCAGCCCCAGCATTTT. Its protein product is CASSQVGGLSNQPQHF.

V gene TRBV15 combines with J gene TRBJ2-7; TRBD2 matches 9 bases. Germline lookup yields CDR1 LNHNV and CDR2 YYDKDF (reference sequence). CDR3 length equals 15 residues. Germline trimming cut 0 bases from V and 3 bases from J; bases unmatched to any gene: 3. The CDR3 bases are TGTGCCACCAGCAGAGATCGAGCGGGAGGCTACGAGCAGTACTTC. Amino acid sequence: CATSRDRAGGYEQYF.

CDR3 bases: TGTGCCAGCAGACGAGGAAAGATTGGGGAGCAGTACTTC. This gives the protein CASRRGKIGEQYF. The rearrangement links TRBV6-5 to TRBJ2-7; D gene ambiguous. CDR3 length: 13 amino acids. Deletions cut 6 bases from V and 7 bases from J, with 16 bases between. Germline V gene lookup returns CDR1 MNHEY and CDR2 SVGAGI.

As for this clone: This sample also contains other DNA sequences that code for the same CDR3. The V call is TRBV28, the J call TRBJ1-5; D perhaps matches TRBD1 (6 bases). Trimming stripped 8 bases from V and 1 base from J, with 9 bases between. Germline CDR1 is MDHEN and CDR2 is SYDVKM. The length of the CDR3 is 13 residues. The chain's CDR3 is CASGRGSNQPQHF. CDR3 nucleotides: TGTGCCAGCGGCAGGGGAAGCAATCAGCCCCAGCATTTT.

The chain carries TRBV7-3 and TRBJ2-3, with a weak D call TRBD1 (5 bases). Between the trimmed V and J ends, which lost 0 bases and 6 bases, there was a span of 13 bases. CDR1 is SGHTA and CDR2 is FQGTGA in the germline V gene. The CDR3 totals 15 residues. Here the CDR3 reads CASSLTLQAADTQYF. CDR3 sequence (DNA): TGTGCCAGCAGCTTAACGTTACAGGCAGCTGATACGCAGTATTTT.

The chain has TRBV9 and TRBJ2-3; tentatively, D is TRBD1 (5 bases). This CDR3 comprises 16 residues. Germline CDR1 is SGDLS and CDR2 is YYNGEE. The V end was cut by 3 bases, the J end by 0 bases, with 14 bases between. This chain's CDR3 is CASSEGMDRSTDTQYF. The DNA for the CDR3 is TGTGCCAGCAGCGAGGGGATGGACCGCAGCACAGATACGCAGTATTTT.

The gene calls are TRBV5-1 and TRBJ2-7, with 9 bases matching TRBD1. Germline V gene data show CDR1 as SGHRS and CDR2 as YFSETQ. The length of the CDR3 is 16 residues. After removal of 0 bases from V and 2 bases from J, the junction contained 6 bases not matched to a gene. This CDR3 is CASSLATGTGTYEQYF. The CDR3 coding sequence is TGCGCCAGCAGCTTGGCGACCGGGACAGGGACCTACGAGCAGTACTTC.

The chain joins TRBV6-1 to TRBJ1-2; 7 nucleotides line up with TRBD1. This CDR3 region has 14 residues. After removal of 7 bases from V and 3 bases from J, the junction contained 8 bases not matched to a gene. CDR1 and CDR2 from the germline V gene are MNHNS and SASEGT. CDR3 DNA: TGTGCCAGCATCTTTGGCAGGGGGTACTATGGCTACACCTTC. Encoded protein: CASIFGRGYYGYTF.

The rearrangement joins TRBV10-3 to TRBJ2-1; TRBD2 is a possible D gene (6 bases). Trimming removed 10 bases from V and 8 bases from J, with 24 bases in between. Germline values: CDR1 ENHRY, CDR2 SYGVKD. This CDR3 contains 15 residues. Here the CDR3 reads CATLNGGTPVYEQFF. CDR3 nucleotide sequence: TGTGCCACCCTTAACGGCGGGACTCCAGTCTATGAGCAGTTCTTC.

The rearrangement links TRBV6-1 to TRBJ2-7, with 8 bases aligning to TRBD1. There are 15 residues in the CDR3. J was trimmed by 8 bases and V by 7 bases; bases with no gene match: 16. Germline V gene data show CDR1 as MNHNS and CDR2 as SASEGT. CDR3 sequence reads: CASTPPGQVQGQQYF. CDR3 in DNA: TGTGCCAGCACTCCACCGGGACAGGTTCAGGGGCAGCAGTACTTC.

The chain employs TRBV5-1 and TRBJ1-1, with 9 bases aligning to TRBD1. This CDR3 contains 13 residues. Unmatched junction bases numbered 4, after V lost 7 bases and J lost 3 bases. Germline loops: CDR1 SGHRS, CDR2 YFSETQ. The CDR3 loop reads CASRTGEDTEAFF. The CDR3 DNA reads TGCGCCAGCCGGACAGGGGAGGACACTGAAGCTTTCTTT.

The CDR3 DNA reads TGTGCCAGCAGCTTGGGACTCCACAGCACAGATACGCAGTATTTT. Protein product: CASSLGLHSTDTQYF. The chain recombines TRBV7-9 with TRBJ2-3, with D possibly TRBD2 on 6 matching bases. The CDR3 loop spans 15 amino acids. Germline CDR1 and CDR2: SEHNR and FQNEAQ (reference sequence). The V end lost 3 bases, the J end lost 0 bases, and 10 bases lay between the germline ends. Based on the CDR3 plus reference TRBV7-9 and TRBJ2-3, the full variable domain is DTGVSQNPRHKITKRGQNVTFRCDPISEHNRLYWYRQTLGQGPEFLTYFQNEAQLEKSRLLSDRFSAERPKGSFSTLEIQRTEQGDSAMYLCASSLGLHSTDTQYFGPGTRLTVL.

The chain uses TRBV7-9 and TRBJ2-3; D is undetermined. This CDR3 has 16 residues. The ends were cut back, 0 bases at V and 3 bases at J, with 13 bases in the middle. The germline V gene has CDR1 SEHNR and CDR2 FQNEAQ (reference sequence). The CDR3 is CASSLASGGGTDTQYF. CDR3 nucleotide sequence: TGTGCCAGCAGCTTAGCTTCGGGTGGTGGAACAGATACGCAGTATTTT.

V gene TRBV27 combines with J gene TRBJ1-2; D not resolved. Looked up from germline, CDR1 is MNHEY and CDR2 is SMNVEV (reference sequence). Trimming took 9 bases from V and 6 from J, leaving 23 bases between them. The CDR3 loop spans 15 amino acids. In DNA form, the CDR3 reads TGTGCCAGTTTGCCGCTGACGGAGCCGCAAAATGGCTACACCTTC. This gives the protein CASLPLTEPQNGYTF.